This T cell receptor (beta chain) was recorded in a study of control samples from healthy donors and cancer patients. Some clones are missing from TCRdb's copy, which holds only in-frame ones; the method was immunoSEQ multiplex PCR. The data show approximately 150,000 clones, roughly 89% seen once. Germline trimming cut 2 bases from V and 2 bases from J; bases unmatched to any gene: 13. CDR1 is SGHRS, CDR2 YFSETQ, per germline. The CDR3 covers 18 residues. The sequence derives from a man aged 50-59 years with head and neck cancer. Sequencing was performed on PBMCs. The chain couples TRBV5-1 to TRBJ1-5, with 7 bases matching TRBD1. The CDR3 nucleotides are TGCGCCAGCAGCTTAGACAGGGATGAAGGGGGTCGCAATCAGCCCCAGCATTTT. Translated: CASSLDRDEGGRNQPQHF.